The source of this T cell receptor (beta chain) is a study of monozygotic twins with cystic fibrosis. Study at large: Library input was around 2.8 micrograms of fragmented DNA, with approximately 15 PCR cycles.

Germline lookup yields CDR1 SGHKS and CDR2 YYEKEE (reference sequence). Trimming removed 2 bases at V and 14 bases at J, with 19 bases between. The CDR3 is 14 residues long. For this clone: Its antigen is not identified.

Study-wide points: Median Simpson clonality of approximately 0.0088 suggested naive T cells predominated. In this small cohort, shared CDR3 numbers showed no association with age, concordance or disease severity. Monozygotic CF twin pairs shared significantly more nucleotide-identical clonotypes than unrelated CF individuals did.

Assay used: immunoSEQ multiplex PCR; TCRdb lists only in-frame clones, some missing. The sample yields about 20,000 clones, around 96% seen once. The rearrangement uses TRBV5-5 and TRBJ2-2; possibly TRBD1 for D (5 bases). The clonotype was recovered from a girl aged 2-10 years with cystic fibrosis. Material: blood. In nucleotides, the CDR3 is TGTGCCAGCAGCTTTACCATCGGACATATCGGCCTGTTTTTT. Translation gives CASSFTIGHIGLFF. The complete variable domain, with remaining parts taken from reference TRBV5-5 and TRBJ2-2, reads DAGVTQSPTHLIKTRGQQVTLRCSPISGHKSVSWYQQVLGQGPQFIFQYYEKEERGRGNFPDRFSARQFPNYSSELNVNALLLGDSALYLCASSFTIGHIGLFFGEGSRLTVL.